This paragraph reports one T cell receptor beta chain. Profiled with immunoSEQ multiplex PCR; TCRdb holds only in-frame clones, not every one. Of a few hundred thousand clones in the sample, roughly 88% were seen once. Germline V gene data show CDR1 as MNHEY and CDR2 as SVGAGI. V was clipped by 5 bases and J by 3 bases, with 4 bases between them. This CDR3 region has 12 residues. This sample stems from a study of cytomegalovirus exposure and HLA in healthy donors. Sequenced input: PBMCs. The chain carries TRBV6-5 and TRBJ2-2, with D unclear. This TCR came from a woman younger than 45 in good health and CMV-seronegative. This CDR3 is CASSRHTGELFF. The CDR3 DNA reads TGTGCCAGCAGTAGACACACCGGGGAGCTGTTTTTT.